This T cell receptor (beta chain) was identified during a study of shared clonotypes between healthy human individuals. Overall study context: CD4 naive and memory got three plates each, CD8 naive two, CD8 memory one.

The naive CD8 fraction comprised CD45RO-negative cells positively selected for CCR7 and excluded terminally differentiated effector memory CD45RA+ cells. The test was conducted at deep level. The protocol was immunoSEQ multiplex PCR, while the TCRdb copy is restricted to in-frame clones and leaves out a portion. The profile shows 550,000 to 750,000 clones, just over 90% of them singletons. Points on this clone: Its specificity is not known.

V trimming: 7 bases; J trimming: 6 bases; junction bases outside the gene matches: 19. This CDR3 spans 18 amino acids. The germline V gene encodes CDR1 SEHNR and CDR2 FQNEAQ (reference sequence). Overall study findings and caveats: Clonotype sharing among donors was expected to depend on sequencing depth. Large depth notwithstanding, sorted-subset sequencing proved incomplete by rarefaction.

The sequence was collected from a man aged 25 to 45 in good health. Source material: naive CD8+ T cells sorted from blood. The chain employs TRBV7-9 and TRBJ2-3; 10 nucleotides agree with TRBD2. The chain's CDR3 is CASTPGQREGPFRDTQYF. CDR3 in DNA: TGTGCCAGCACCCCCGGGCAGCGGGAGGGCCCGTTTCGGGATACGCAGTATTTT. The entire variable domain, with the rest obtained from reference TRBV7-9 and TRBJ2-3, is as follows: DTGVSQNPRHKITKRGQNVTFRCDPISEHNRLYWYRQTLGQGPEFLTYFQNEAQLEKSRLLSDRFSAERPKGSFSTLEIQRTEQGDSAMYLCASTPGQREGPFRDTQYFGPGTRLTVL.